This is a list of T cell receptor beta chains from one sample in a study of cytomegalovirus exposure and HLA in healthy donors. TCRdb's table, derived via immunoSEQ multiplex PCR, lists solely in-frame clones and lacks some. Altogether 65,000 to 95,000 clones are present, around 80% being singletons, with the ten largest covering around 2.3%. The sample consisted of PBMCs. The receptors were sampled from a male donor in good health and CMV-seropositive. CDR3s include the opening cysteine and the closing phenylalanine or tryptophan.

V gene,J gene,CDR3 protein
TRBV7-2,TRBJ1-5,CASSLDLSGGQPQHF
TRBV6-1,TRBJ1-1,CASSNRGNTEAFF
TRBV9,TRBJ2-3,CASSARGLAWDRTDTQYF
TRBV5-1,TRBJ1-1,CASSAGRMAPENTEAFF
TRBV28,TRBJ1-1,CASREGNGFRAEAFF
TRBV28,TRBJ2-3,CASSPGTSRLNTQYF
TRBV5-6,TRBJ2-1,CASSLDGLSSYNEQFF
TRBV18,TRBJ1-2,CASSPGTDPNYGYTF
TRBV9,TRBJ1-4,CASSSGLGDKLFF
TRBV9,TRBJ2-7,CASSPLGQGAVEQYF
TRBV18,TRBJ2-2,CASSPRSVANTGELFF
TRBV19,TRBJ1-1,CASSIGMRALVSTEAFF
TRBV28,TRBJ2-5,CAGKRAGEFRDQYF
TRBV7-9,TRBJ1-1,CASRPASTQGKRLNTEAFF
TRBV28,TRBJ1-4,CASRLGQGAWEKLFF
TRBV2,TRBJ1-1,CASSLGEGTEAFF
TRBV15,TRBJ2-2,CATSGGLRATGELFF
TRBV7-2,TRBJ2-4,CASSLEGSGRTTIKNIQYF
TRBV29-1,TRBJ2-2,CSADRGLGTGELFF
TRBV28,TRBJ2-1,CASSPLWSGTLSEQFF
TRBV18,TRBJ1-4,CASSPRAGGLEKLFF
TRBV30,TRBJ2-7,CAWSSPGTVDEQYF
TRBV5-6,TRBJ1-4,CASSAGTGRTNEKLFF
TRBV7-2,TRBJ1-2,CASSQDPGQSYGYTF
TRBV5-8,TRBJ1-5,CASRTDRERNQPQHF
TRBV5-6,TRBJ2-3,CASSSGTSGRGDTQYF
TRBV7-8,TRBJ1-5,CASSVTGAGRYSQPQHF
TRBV10-1,TRBJ2-3,CASSETTFLAGATDTQYF
TRBV19,TRBJ2-7,CASRVAGTREQYF
TRBV6-5,TRBJ2-2,CASSSQNTGELFF
TRBV25-1,TRBJ1-4,CASSDLIRQANEKLFF
TRBV19,TRBJ1-2,CASSIGAEDGYTF
TRBV5-1,TRBJ2-1,CASSNGGYNEQFF
TRBV30,TRBJ2-7,CAVRTSGSNYEQYF
TRBV23-1,TRBJ2-4,CASSQSGDRGLAKNIQYF
TRBV7-6,TRBJ2-5,CASSLGAGPRETQYF
TRBV7-6,TRBJ1-1,CASSSLPGNTEAFF
TRBV27,TRBJ2-1,CASSSGVTWRSYNEQFF
TRBV5-1,TRBJ2-2,CASSPGLNTGELFF
TRBV20-1,TRBJ2-3,CSARDTHTQYF
TRBV4-2,TRBJ1-5,CASSQDRGARQPQHF